Listed below are T cell receptor beta chains from one sample, sequenced in a study of blood T cell repertoires in COVID-19. Produced via immunoSEQ multiplex PCR; TCRdb's table is partial and in-frame only. Counted here are 88,000 or so clones, roughly 90% occurring once; the ten biggest clones make up under 8%. Sequences were obtained from peripheral blood. These receptors all come from a man aged 60 to 75 with acute or convalescent COVID-19. CDR3s include the opening cysteine and the closing phenylalanine or tryptophan. Each record gives: V gene, CDR3 length, D gene, clone size, J gene, CDR3 protein, CDR3 DNA. The D gene is left open where the match is weak. Only some rows state a clone size, as once, few, many or a class for expanded clones.

v_call: TRBV30
cdr3_length: 15
d_call: TRBD1
clone_size: NA
j_call: TRBJ1-2
cdr3_aa: CAWTDRGIGNYGYTF
cdr3_nt: TGTGCCTGGACGGACAGGGGAATCGGCAACTATGGCTACACCTTC

v_call: TRBV10-1
cdr3_length: 15
d_call: NA
clone_size: NA
j_call: TRBJ2-1
cdr3_aa: CASPSGANSYNEQFF
cdr3_nt: TGCGCCAGCCCCAGCGGAGCTAACTCCTACAATGAGCAGTTCTTC

v_call: TRBV14
cdr3_length: 14
d_call: NA
clone_size: NA
j_call: TRBJ1-1
cdr3_aa: CASSQILGGTEAFF
cdr3_nt: TGTGCCAGCAGCCAAATCCTGGGGGGGACAGAAGCTTTCTTT

v_call: TRBV6-6
cdr3_length: 20
d_call: TRBD2
clone_size: NA
j_call: TRBJ2-6
cdr3_aa: CASSQTLLAGVPSGANVLTF
cdr3_nt: TGTGCCAGCAGTCAAACGTTACTAGCGGGAGTTCCCTCTGGGGCCAACGTCCTGACTTTC

v_call: TRBV5-6
cdr3_length: 16
d_call: TRBD1
clone_size: NA
j_call: TRBJ2-7
cdr3_aa: CASSLVGRGSSYEQYF
cdr3_nt: TGTGCCAGCAGCTTGGTGGGCAGGGGGAGCTCCTACGAGCAGTACTTC

v_call: TRBV5-3
cdr3_length: 14
d_call: NA
clone_size: NA
j_call: TRBJ1-1
cdr3_aa: CARSVTLENTEAFF
cdr3_nt: TGTGCCAGAAGCGTGACCCTAGAGAACACTGAAGCTTTCTTT

v_call: TRBV3-1/TRBV3-2
cdr3_length: 16
d_call: TRBD1
clone_size: few
j_call: TRBJ2-1
cdr3_aa: CASSPSRDRGHNEQFF
cdr3_nt: TGTGCCAGCAGCCCGAGCCGGGACAGGGGGCACAATGAGCAGTTCTTC

v_call: TRBV7-6
cdr3_length: 13
d_call: TRBD1
clone_size: NA
j_call: TRBJ1-2
cdr3_aa: CASSSGQRYGYTF
cdr3_nt: TGTGCCAGCAGCTCGGGACAGAGATATGGCTACACCTTC

v_call: TRBV3-1/TRBV3-2
cdr3_length: 14
d_call: NA
clone_size: NA
j_call: TRBJ1-5
cdr3_aa: CASSQEGAGQPQHF
cdr3_nt: TGTGCCAGCAGCCAAGAAGGGGCGGGGCAGCCCCAGCATTTT

v_call: TRBV19
cdr3_length: 15
d_call: TRBD2
clone_size: NA
j_call: TRBJ2-1
cdr3_aa: CASSISGSTGNEQFF
cdr3_nt: TGTGCCAGTAGTATTAGCGGGAGTACAGGAAATGAGCAGTTCTTC

v_call: TRBV2
cdr3_length: 15
d_call: NA
clone_size: once
j_call: TRBJ1-5
cdr3_aa: CASRRTDLSNQPQHF
cdr3_nt: TGTGCCAGCCGGAGGACTGACCTTAGCAATCAGCCCCAGCATTTT

v_call: TRBV18
cdr3_length: 15
d_call: NA
clone_size: NA
j_call: TRBJ1-4
cdr3_aa: CASSPVREGSEKLFF
cdr3_nt: TGTGCCAGCTCACCGGTAAGGGAAGGGAGTGAAAAACTGTTTTTT

v_call: TRBV4-1
cdr3_length: 15
d_call: TRBD1
clone_size: NA
j_call: TRBJ1-2
cdr3_aa: CASSQAGVRGDGYTF
cdr3_nt: TGCGCCAGCAGCCAAGCGGGAGTCAGGGGGGATGGCTACACCTTC

v_call: TRBV6-5
cdr3_length: 14
d_call: NA
clone_size: NA
j_call: TRBJ2-7
cdr3_aa: CASSYVAGRHEQYF
cdr3_nt: TGTGCCAGCAGTTACGTCGCGGGAAGACACGAGCAGTACTTC

v_call: TRBV19
cdr3_length: 16
d_call: TRBD1
clone_size: NA
j_call: TRBJ2-3
cdr3_aa: CASSIGQGHNTDTQYF
cdr3_nt: TGTGCCAGTAGTATTGGACAGGGCCATAACACAGATACGCAGTATTTT

v_call: TRBV5-6
cdr3_length: 15
d_call: TRBD1
clone_size: NA
j_call: TRBJ1-4
cdr3_aa: CASSPRDRGREKLFF
cdr3_nt: TGTGCCAGCAGCCCCCGGGACAGGGGTCGTGAAAAACTGTTTTTT

v_call: TRBV6-5
cdr3_length: 13
d_call: TRBD1
clone_size: NA
j_call: TRBJ2-7
cdr3_aa: CASSYLQGGNQYF
cdr3_nt: TGTGCCAGCAGTTATCTACAGGGGGGTAATCAGTACTTC

v_call: TRBV5-1
cdr3_length: 15
d_call: TRBD2
clone_size: NA
j_call: TRBJ2-1
cdr3_aa: CASSLGDYSYNEQFF
cdr3_nt: TGCGCCAGCAGCTTGGGGGACTACTCCTACAATGAGCAGTTCTTC

v_call: TRBV6-2/TRBV6-3
cdr3_length: 12
d_call: NA
clone_size: once
j_call: TRBJ2-1
cdr3_aa: CASSNVGGEQFF
cdr3_nt: TGTGCCAGCAGCAACGTTGGCGGTGAGCAGTTCTTC

v_call: TRBV4-1
cdr3_length: 15
d_call: NA
clone_size: NA
j_call: TRBJ1-2
cdr3_aa: CASSHEGSGNYGYTF
cdr3_nt: TGCGCCAGCAGCCACGAGGGATCTGGCAACTATGGCTACACCTTC

v_call: TRBV4-3
cdr3_length: 14
d_call: TRBD1
clone_size: NA
j_call: TRBJ1-1
cdr3_aa: CASSQTTGRTEAFF
cdr3_nt: TGCGCCAGCAGCCAGACGACAGGGAGAACTGAAGCTTTCTTT

v_call: TRBV5-1
cdr3_length: 15
d_call: NA
clone_size: NA
j_call: TRBJ1-2
cdr3_aa: CASSLAAGGASGYTF
cdr3_nt: TGCGCCAGCAGCTTGGCCGCTGGGGGCGCCAGTGGCTACACCTTC